The T cell receptor (beta chain) described here comes from a study of T cell responses to AZD1222 COVID-19 vaccine. Second-dose timings of about 4 or about 12 weeks were pooled. This clone was observed once. V was trimmed by 1 base and J by 0 bases, leaving 7 bases between them. The CDR3 extends over 14 amino acids. The germline CDR1 and CDR2 sequences are SGDLS and YYNGEE. Profiling relied on immunoSEQ multiplex PCR, and the TCRdb table lists in-frame clones only, not all of them. In the table there are roughly 120,000 clones, approximately 94% of which are singletons. Sample: peripheral blood, taken 28 days after the second AZD1222 dose. The chain recombines TRBV9 with TRBJ1-1; D is uncertain. The clonotype comes from an adult who received the AZD1222 COVID-19 vaccine. The CDR3 spells CASSVFTLNTEAFF. In DNA form, the CDR3 reads TGTGCCAGCAGCGTATTCACCCTGAACACTGAAGCTTTCTTT.